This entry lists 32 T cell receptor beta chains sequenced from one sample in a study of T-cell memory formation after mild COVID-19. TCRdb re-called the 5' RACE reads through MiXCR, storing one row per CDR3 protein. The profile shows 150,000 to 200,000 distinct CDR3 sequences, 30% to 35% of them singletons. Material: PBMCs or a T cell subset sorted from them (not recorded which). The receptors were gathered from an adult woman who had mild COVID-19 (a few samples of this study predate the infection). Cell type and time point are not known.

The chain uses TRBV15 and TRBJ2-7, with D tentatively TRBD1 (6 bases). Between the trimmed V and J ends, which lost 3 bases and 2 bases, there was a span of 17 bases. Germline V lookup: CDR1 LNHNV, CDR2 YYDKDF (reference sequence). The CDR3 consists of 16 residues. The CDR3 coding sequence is TGTGCCACCAGCAGGGCTCTCTGGGACACCCCCTACGAGCAGTACTTC. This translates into CATSRALWDTPYEQYF.

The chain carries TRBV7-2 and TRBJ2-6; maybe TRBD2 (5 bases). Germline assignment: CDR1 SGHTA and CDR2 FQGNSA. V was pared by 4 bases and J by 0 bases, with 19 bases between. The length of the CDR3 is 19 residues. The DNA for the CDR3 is TGTGCCAGCAGCTCCGTTGTACGGGGAAAAAACTCTGGGGCCAACGTCCTGACTTTC. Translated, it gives CASSSVVRGKNSGANVLTF.

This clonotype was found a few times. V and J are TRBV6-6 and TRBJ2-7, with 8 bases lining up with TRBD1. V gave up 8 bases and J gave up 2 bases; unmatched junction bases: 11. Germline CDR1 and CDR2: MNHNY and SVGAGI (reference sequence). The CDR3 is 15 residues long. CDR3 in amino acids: CASHQTGGNTYEQYF. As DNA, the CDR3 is TGTGCCAGCCATCAAACAGGGGGGAATACCTACGAGCAGTACTTC.

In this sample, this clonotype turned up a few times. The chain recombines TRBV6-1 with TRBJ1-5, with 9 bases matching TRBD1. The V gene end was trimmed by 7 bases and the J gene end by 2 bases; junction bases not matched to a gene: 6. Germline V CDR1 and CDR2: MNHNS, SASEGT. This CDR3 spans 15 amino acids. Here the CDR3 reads CASTPDRGGNQPQHF. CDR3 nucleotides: TGTGCCAGCACCCCGGACAGGGGAGGCAATCAGCCCCAGCATTTT.

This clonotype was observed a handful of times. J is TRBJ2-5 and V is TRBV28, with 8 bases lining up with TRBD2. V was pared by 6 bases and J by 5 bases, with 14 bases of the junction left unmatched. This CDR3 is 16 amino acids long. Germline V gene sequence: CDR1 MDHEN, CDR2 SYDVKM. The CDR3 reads CASRARGREARETQYF. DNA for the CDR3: TGTGCCAGCAGGGCCCGTGGGCGGGAGGCACGGGAGACCCAGTACTTC.

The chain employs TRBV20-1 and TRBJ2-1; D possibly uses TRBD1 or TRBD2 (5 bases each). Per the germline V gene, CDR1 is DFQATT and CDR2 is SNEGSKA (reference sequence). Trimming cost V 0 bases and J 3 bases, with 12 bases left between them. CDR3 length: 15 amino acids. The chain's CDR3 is CSARDIGDLYNEQFF. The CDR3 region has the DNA TGCAGTGCTAGAGATATAGGGGACCTCTACAATGAGCAGTTCTTC.

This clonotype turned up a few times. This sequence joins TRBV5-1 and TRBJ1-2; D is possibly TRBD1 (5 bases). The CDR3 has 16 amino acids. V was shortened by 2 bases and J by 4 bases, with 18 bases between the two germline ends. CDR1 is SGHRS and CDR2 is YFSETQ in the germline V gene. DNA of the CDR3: TGCGCCAGCAGCTTCGGTCGCAGGGAGAAGGTCTATGGCTACACCTTC. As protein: CASSFGRREKVYGYTF. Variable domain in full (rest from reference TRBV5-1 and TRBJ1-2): KAGVTQTPRYLIKTRGQQVTLSCSPISGHRSVSWYQQTPGQGLQFLFEYFSETQRNKGNFPGRFSGRQFSNSRSEMNVSTLELGDSALYLCASSFGRREKVYGYTFGSGTRLTVV.

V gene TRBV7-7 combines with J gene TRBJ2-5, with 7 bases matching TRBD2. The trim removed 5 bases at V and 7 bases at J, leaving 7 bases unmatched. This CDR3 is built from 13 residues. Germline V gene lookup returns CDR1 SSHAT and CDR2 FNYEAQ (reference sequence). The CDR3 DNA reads TGTGCCAGCAGCCAAGCGGGGCCCGGGACCCAGTACTTC. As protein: CASSQAGPGTQYF.

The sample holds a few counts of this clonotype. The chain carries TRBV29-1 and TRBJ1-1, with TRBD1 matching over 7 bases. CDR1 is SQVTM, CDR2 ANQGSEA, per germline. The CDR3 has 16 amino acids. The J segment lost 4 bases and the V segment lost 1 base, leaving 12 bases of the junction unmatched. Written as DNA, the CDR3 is TGCAGCGTTGAAGCCGGAAGACAGGGCCAGGGCACTGAAGCTTTCTTT. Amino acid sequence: CSVEAGRQGQGTEAFF.

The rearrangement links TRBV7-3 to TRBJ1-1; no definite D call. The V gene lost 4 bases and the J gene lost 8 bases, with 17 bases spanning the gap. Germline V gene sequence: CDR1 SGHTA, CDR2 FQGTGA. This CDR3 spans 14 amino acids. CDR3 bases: TGTGCCAGCAGCTCTCGACATGGGCTCACGGAAGCTTTCTTT. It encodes CASSSRHGLTEAFF.

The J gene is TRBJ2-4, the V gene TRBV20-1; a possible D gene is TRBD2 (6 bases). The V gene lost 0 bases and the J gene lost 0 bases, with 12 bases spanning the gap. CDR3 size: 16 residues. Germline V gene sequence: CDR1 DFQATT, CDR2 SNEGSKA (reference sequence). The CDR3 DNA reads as TGCAGTGCTAGAGATACGCGGGGCCTAGCCAAAAACATTCAGTACTTC. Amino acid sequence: CSARDTRGLAKNIQYF.

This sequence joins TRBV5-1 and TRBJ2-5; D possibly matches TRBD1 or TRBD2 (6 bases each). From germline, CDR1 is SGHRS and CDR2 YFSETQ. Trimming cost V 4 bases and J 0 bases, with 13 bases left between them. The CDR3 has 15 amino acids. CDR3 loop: CASSKNGGYQETQYF. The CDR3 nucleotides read TGCGCCAGCAGCAAGAACGGGGGCTACCAAGAGACCCAGTACTTC. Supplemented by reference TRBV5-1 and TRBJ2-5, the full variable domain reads KAGVTQTPRYLIKTRGQQVTLSCSPISGHRSVSWYQQTPGQGLQFLFEYFSETQRNKGNFPGRFSGRQFSNSRSEMNVSTLELGDSALYLCASSKNGGYQETQYFGPGTRLLVL.

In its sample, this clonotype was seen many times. CDR3: CASSKHYCTQYF. In DNA, the CDR3 is TGTGCCAGCAGCAAACACTACTGTACGCAGTATTTT. The rearrangement joins TRBV21-1 to TRBJ2-3. TRBV21-1 is labeled a pseudogene. CDR3 size: 12 residues.

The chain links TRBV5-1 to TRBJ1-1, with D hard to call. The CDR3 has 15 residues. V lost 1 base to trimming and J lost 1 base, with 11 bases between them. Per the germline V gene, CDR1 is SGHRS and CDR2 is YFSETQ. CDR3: CASSLISGWNTEAFF. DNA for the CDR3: TGCGCCAGCAGCTTGATTTCGGGGTGGAACACTGAAGCTTTCTTT.

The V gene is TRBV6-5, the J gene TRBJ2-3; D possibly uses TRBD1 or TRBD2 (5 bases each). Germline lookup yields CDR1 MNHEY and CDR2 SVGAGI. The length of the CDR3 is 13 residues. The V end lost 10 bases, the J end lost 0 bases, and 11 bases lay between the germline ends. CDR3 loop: CAISGPSTDTQYF. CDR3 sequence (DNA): TGTGCCATCTCGGGACCCAGCACAGATACGCAGTATTTT.

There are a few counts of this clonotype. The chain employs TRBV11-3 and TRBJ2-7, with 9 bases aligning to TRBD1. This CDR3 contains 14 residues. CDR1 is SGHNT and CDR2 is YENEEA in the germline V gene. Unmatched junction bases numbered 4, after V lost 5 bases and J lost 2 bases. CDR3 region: CASSHRGLTYEQYF. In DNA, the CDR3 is TGTGCCAGCAGCCACAGGGGGCTCACCTACGAGCAGTACTTC.

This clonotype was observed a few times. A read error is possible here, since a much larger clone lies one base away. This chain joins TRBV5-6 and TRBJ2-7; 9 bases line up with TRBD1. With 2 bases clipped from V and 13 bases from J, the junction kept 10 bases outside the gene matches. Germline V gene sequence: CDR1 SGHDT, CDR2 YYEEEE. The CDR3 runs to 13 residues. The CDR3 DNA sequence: TGTGCCAGCAGCTTAGAGCCGGGACAGGGCCCCTACTTC. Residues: CASSLEPGQGPYF.

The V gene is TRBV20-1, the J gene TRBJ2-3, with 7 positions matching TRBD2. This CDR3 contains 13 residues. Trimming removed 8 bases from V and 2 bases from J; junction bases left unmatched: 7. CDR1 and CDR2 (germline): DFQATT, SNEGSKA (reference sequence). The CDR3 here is CSTTSGTTDTQYF. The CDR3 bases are TGCAGTACGACAAGCGGGACCACAGATACGCAGTATTTT.

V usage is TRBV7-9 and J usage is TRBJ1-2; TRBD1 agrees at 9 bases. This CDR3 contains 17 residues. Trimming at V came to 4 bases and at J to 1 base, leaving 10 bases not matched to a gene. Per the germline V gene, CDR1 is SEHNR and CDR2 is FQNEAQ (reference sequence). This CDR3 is CASSSGQGISSNYGYTF. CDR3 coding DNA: TGTGCCAGCAGCTCGGGACAGGGTATTAGTAGTAACTATGGCTACACCTTC.

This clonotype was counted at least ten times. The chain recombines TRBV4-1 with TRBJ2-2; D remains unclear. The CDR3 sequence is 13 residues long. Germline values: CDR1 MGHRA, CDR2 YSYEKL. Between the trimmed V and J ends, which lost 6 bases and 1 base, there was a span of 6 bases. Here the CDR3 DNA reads TGCGCCAGCAGAGACAAGAACACCGGGGAGCTGTTTTTT. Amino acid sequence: CASRDKNTGELFF.

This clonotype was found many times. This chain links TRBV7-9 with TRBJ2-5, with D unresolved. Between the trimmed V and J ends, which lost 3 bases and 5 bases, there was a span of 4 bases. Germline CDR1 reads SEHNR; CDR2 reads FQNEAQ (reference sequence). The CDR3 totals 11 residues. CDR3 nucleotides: TGTGCCAGCAGCTTTCGGGAGACCCAGTACTTC. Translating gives CASSFRETQYF.

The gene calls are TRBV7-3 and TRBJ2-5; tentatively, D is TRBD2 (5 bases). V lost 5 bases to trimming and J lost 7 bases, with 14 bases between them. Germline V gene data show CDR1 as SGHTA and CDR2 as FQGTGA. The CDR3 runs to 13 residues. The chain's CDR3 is CASSERVAGTQYF. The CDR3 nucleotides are TGTGCCAGCAGCGAACGGGTTGCGGGGACCCAGTACTTC.

CDR3 region: CASMFRSQAVDTQYF. The DNA of the CDR3 is TGTGCCAGCATGTTCCGGTCACAGGCGGTGGATACGCAGTATTTT. The genes are TRBV12-3 or TRBV12-4 and TRBJ2-3; possible D gene TRBD1, 5 bases. Trimming stripped 7 bases from V and 6 bases from J, with 20 bases between. There are 15 residues in the CDR3.

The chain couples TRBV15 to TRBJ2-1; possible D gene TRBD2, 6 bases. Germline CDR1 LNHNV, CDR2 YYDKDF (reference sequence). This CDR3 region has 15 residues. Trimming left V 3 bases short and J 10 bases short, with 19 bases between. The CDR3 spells CATSRAYGGSLEQFF. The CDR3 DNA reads TGTGCCACCAGCAGGGCGTACGGGGGTTCCCTAGAGCAGTTCTTC.

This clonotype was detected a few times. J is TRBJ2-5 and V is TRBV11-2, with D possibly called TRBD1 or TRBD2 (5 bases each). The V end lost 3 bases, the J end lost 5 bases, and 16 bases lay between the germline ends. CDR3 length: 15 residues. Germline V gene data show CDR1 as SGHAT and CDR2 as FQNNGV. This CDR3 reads CASSFVRSGTETQYF. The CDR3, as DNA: TGTGCCAGCAGCTTTGTGAGGTCGGGGACGGAGACCCAGTACTTC. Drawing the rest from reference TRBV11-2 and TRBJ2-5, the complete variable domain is EAGVAQSPRYKIIEKRQSVAFWCNPISGHATLYWYQQILGQGPKLLIQFQNNGVVDDSQLPKDRFSAERLKGVDSTLKIQPAKLEDSAVYLCASSFVRSGTETQYFGPGTRLLVL.

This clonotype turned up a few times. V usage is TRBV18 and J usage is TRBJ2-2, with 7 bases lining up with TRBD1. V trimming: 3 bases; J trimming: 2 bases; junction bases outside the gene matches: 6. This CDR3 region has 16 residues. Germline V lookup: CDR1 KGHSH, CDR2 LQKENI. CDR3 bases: TGTGCCAGCTCACCTCAACAGGGGCAAAACACCGGGGAGCTGTTTTTT. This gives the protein CASSPQQGQNTGELFF.

The CDR3 region is CSARDRTSGTDTQYF. In nucleotides, the CDR3 is TGCAGTGCTAGAGACCGGACTAGTGGCACAGATACGCAGTATTTT. The chain employs TRBV20-1 and TRBJ2-3, with 7 bases matching TRBD2. This CDR3 region has 15 residues. With V trimmed by 0 bases and J by 1 base, 4 bases remained unmatched. The germline CDR1 and CDR2 sequences are DFQATT and SNEGSKA (reference sequence).

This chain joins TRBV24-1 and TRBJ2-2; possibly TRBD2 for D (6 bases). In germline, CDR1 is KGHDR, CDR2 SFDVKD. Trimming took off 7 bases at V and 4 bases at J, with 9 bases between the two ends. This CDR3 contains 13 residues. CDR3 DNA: TGTGCCACCAGACCCGGGGGCACCGGGGAGCTGTTTTTT. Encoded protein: CATRPGGTGELFF.

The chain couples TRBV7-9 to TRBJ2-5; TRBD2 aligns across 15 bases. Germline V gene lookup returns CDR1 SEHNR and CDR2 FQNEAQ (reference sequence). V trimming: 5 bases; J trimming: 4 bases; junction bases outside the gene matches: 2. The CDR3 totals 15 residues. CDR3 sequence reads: CASSVGLAGGETQYF. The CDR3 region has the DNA TGTGCCAGCAGCGTGGGACTAGCGGGAGGAGAGACCCAGTACTTC.

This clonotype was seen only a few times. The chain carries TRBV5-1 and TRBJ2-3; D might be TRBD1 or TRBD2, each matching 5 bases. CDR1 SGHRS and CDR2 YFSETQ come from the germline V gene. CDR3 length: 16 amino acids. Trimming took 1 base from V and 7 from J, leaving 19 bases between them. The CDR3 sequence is CASSLFGDGALNTQYF. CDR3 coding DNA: TGCGCCAGCAGCTTGTTTGGGGACGGGGCCCTAAATACGCAGTATTTT.

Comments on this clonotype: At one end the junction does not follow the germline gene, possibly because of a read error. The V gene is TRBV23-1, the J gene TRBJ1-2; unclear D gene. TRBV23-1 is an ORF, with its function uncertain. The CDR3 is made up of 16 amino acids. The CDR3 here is CASSQYGRPLSNGYTF. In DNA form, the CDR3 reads TGCGCCAGCAGTCAATACGGCAGGCCGCTTTCCAATGGCTACACCTTT.

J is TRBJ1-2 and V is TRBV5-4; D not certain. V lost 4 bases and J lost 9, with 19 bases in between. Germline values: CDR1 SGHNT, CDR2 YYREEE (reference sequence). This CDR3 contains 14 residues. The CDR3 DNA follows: TGTGCCAGCAGCGTGGACGGAGGCCCTTCAAGCTACACCTTC. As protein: CASSVDGGPSSYTF.